Listed here are 17 T cell receptor beta chains from one sample, sequenced in a study of identical twins. Using its own MiXCR run on the 5' RACE reads, TCRdb lists one record per CDR3 protein. The sample has 400,000 or so distinct CDR3 sequences; 8.5% to 10% are singletons. Specimen: naive T cells sorted from blood. These receptors were collected from a woman between 50 and 59 years old in good health.

The V and J genes are TRBV3-1 and TRBJ1-6; weak D call: TRBD1 (6 bases). The CDR3 runs 14 residues. The V gene lost 4 bases and the J gene lost 6 bases, with 10 bases spanning the gap. Germline V gives CDR1 LGHDT, CDR2 YNNKEL (reference sequence). CDR3 nucleotides: TGTGCCAGCAGCCTCGGGACATCTAATTCACCCCTCCACTTT. Its translation is CASSLGTSNSPLHF. Using reference TRBV3-1 and TRBJ1-6 for the parts outside the CDR3, the full variable domain is DTAVSQTPKYLVTQMGNDKSIKCEQNLGHDTMYWYKQDSKKFLKIMFSYNNKELIINETVPNRFSPKSPDKAHLNLHINSLELGDSAVYFCASSLGTSNSPLHFGNGTRLTVT.

The sample holds a few counts of this clonotype. The CDR3 sequence is CATGGGLEQFF. As DNA, the CDR3 is TGTGCCACAGGCGGGGGGCTTGAGCAGTTCTTC. V is TRBV15 and J is TRBJ2-1, with 8 bases fitting TRBD2. This CDR3 spans 11 amino acids. Germline V gives CDR1 LNHNV, CDR2 YYDKDF (reference sequence). V was clipped by 9 bases and J by 9 bases; unmatched bases: 4.

V is TRBV28 and J is TRBJ2-7, with 9 nucleotides matching TRBD2. CDR3 length: 14 amino acids. V dropped 5 bases and J dropped 4; count of bases not matched to a gene: 6. Germline V gene sequence: CDR1 MDHEN, CDR2 SYDVKM. The CDR3 loop is CASSPPGLAYEQYF. CDR3 nucleotide sequence: TGTGCCAGCAGTCCGCCGGGACTAGCTTACGAGCAGTACTTC.

The genes are TRBV20-1 and TRBJ2-5, with 9 bases aligning to TRBD2. In germline, CDR1 is DFQATT, CDR2 SNEGSKA (reference sequence). CDR3 size: 17 residues. J gave up 2 bases and V 1 base, and 11 bases lay outside the gene matches. Written as DNA, the CDR3 is TGCAGTGCTAGAGTATACAGGGGCGGGAGGGGACAAGAGACCCAGTACTTC. This translates into CSARVYRGGRGQETQYF.

A few counts support this clonotype. The rearrangement links TRBV5-1 to TRBJ2-2; 9 nucleotides line up with TRBD2. The J segment lost 3 bases and the V segment lost 3 bases, leaving 3 bases of the junction unmatched. This CDR3 has 15 amino acids. The germline CDR1 and CDR2 sequences are SGHRS and YFSETQ. This CDR3 is CASSSTSGHTGELFF. The CDR3 bases are TGCGCCAGCAGCTCGACTAGCGGCCACACCGGGGAGCTGTTTTTT.

The chain employs TRBV4-1 and TRBJ2-7; D gene ambiguous. Germline lookup yields CDR1 MGHRA and CDR2 YSYEKL. This CDR3 has 16 residues. V shed 0 bases and J shed 0 bases, with 12 bases lying between them. In nucleotides, the CDR3 is TGCGCCAGCAGCCAAGATAGGGCAGCTAGCTCCTACGAGCAGTACTTC. Translating it yields CASSQDRAASSYEQYF.

This clonotype was counted between two and nine times. The CDR3 region has the DNA TGCAGTGCTAGGGGCCTGGGGGACACTGAAGCTTTCTTT. Translating gives CSARGLGDTEAFF. This sequence joins TRBV20-1 and TRBJ1-1; TRBD1 might be the D (5 bases). With 3 bases removed from V and 3 bases from J, the gap between germline ends came to 11 bases. CDR3 length equals 13 residues. Germline CDR1 and CDR2: DFQATT and SNEGSKA (reference sequence).

This clonotype was detected a few times. The rearrangement links TRBV6-5 to TRBJ2-7; 7 bases are shared with TRBD2. This CDR3 comprises 13 residues. Germline CDR1 and CDR2: MNHEY and SVGAGI. The J segment lost 3 bases and the V segment lost 6 bases, leaving 5 bases of the junction unmatched. This chain's CDR3 is CASSRGSGYEQYF. CDR3 nucleotides: TGTGCCAGCAGCCGCGGGAGTGGCTACGAGCAGTACTTC.

The chain carries TRBV3-1 and TRBJ2-1; D not resolved. This CDR3 has 13 residues. V was clipped by 1 base and J by 7 bases, with 8 bases between them. Germline V CDR1 and CDR2: LGHDT, YNNKEL (reference sequence). The CDR3 nucleotides are TGTGCCAGCAGCCAAGGGCTACCGAATGAGCAGTTCTTC. Translated: CASSQGLPNEQFF.

This clonotype was counted a few times. V and J are TRBV5-1 and TRBJ1-4; D possibly corresponds to TRBD1 (6 bases). This CDR3 has 15 residues. Germline CDR1 is SGHRS and CDR2 is YFSETQ. Trimming removed 4 bases at V and 0 bases at J, with 10 bases between. The CDR3 spells CASSRGGATNEKLFF. The CDR3 bases are TGCGCCAGCAGCCGAGGGGGGGCAACTAATGAAAAACTGTTTTTT. The entire variable domain, with the rest obtained from reference TRBV5-1 and TRBJ1-4, is as follows: KAGVTQTPRYLIKTRGQQVTLSCSPISGHRSVSWYQQTPGQGLQFLFEYFSETQRNKGNFPGRFSGRQFSNSRSEMNVSTLELGDSALYLCASSRGGATNEKLFFGSGTQLSVL.

This clonotype has a count of ten or more. This chain connects TRBV2 to TRBJ1-5; tentatively, D is TRBD1 (6 bases). V dropped 7 bases and J dropped 0 bases, with 10 bases sitting between them. The CDR3 runs to 14 residues. From germline, CDR1 is SNHLY and CDR2 FYNNEI. The chain's CDR3 is CASKGGSSNQPQHF. For the CDR3, the DNA is TGTGCCAGCAAGGGGGGCTCTAGCAATCAGCCCCAGCATTTT. The entire variable domain, with the rest obtained from reference TRBV2 and TRBJ1-5, is as follows: EPEVTQTPSHQVTQMGQEVILRCVPISNHLYFYWYRQILGQKVEFLVSFYNNEISEKSEIFDDQFSVERPDGSNFTLKIRSTKLEDSAMYFCASKGGSSNQPQHFGDGTRLSIL.

The rearrangement links TRBV19 to TRBJ2-3, with a weak D call TRBD1 (5 bases). From germline, CDR1 is LNHDA and CDR2 SQIVND (reference sequence). The CDR3 length is 12 residues. V was cut by 6 bases and J by 3 bases, with 7 bases left in between. In DNA form, the CDR3 reads TGTGCCAGTAGAGGGGTTACAGATACGCAGTATTTT. Translated, it gives CASRGVTDTQYF.

This clonotype was counted ten times or more. The CDR3 coding sequence is TGCGCCAGCAGCCAGACTAGCGGCAATGAGCAGTTCTTC. Protein sequence: CASSQTSGNEQFF. The rearrangement joins TRBV5-1 to TRBJ2-1; 9 nucleotides align to TRBD2. CDR1 and CDR2 from the germline V gene are SGHRS and YFSETQ. V shed 4 bases and J 6 bases; nucleotides not matched to a gene: 2. CDR3 length equals 13 residues. Drawing the rest from reference TRBV5-1 and TRBJ2-1, the complete variable domain is KAGVTQTPRYLIKTRGQQVTLSCSPISGHRSVSWYQQTPGQGLQFLFEYFSETQRNKGNFPGRFSGRQFSNSRSEMNVSTLELGDSALYLCASSQTSGNEQFFGPGTRLTVL.

This clonotype was detected a few times. The chain carries TRBV12-3 or TRBV12-4 and TRBJ2-7; D is ambiguous. The CDR3 extends over 15 amino acids. Trimming cost V 3 bases and J 0 bases, with 12 bases left between them. CDR3 amino acids: CASSLGGTSSYEQYF. As DNA, the CDR3 is TGTGCCAGCAGTTTGGGCGGCACTTCCTCCTACGAGCAGTACTTC.

This clonotype was counted a few times. This chain joins TRBV5-1 and TRBJ2-1; a possible D gene is TRBD2 (6 bases). V dropped 5 bases and J dropped 7 bases, with 7 bases sitting between them. The V gene's germline CDR1 is SGHRS and CDR2 YFSETQ. This CDR3 has 11 amino acids. CDR3 DNA: TGCGCCAGCAGAGCGGGTAATGAGCAGTTCTTC. It codes for CASRAGNEQFF.

This clonotype was observed many times. An end of the junction differs from the germline gene, which may be a read error. CDR3 sequence (DNA): TGCAGCGTCCCGGAGGCAGTAAACGCCTTC. It encodes CSVPEAVNAF. The V call is TRBV29-1, the J call TRBJ1-2; D ambiguous. CDR3 size: 10 residues. CDR1 is SQVTM, CDR2 ANQGSEA, per germline.

This clonotype came up a few times. V gene TRBV12-3 or TRBV12-4 combines with J gene TRBJ2-5; 8 bases map to TRBD2. The CDR3 consists of 15 residues. The V segment lost 3 bases and the J segment 5 bases; nucleotides outside the gene matches: 8. The CDR3 here is CASSLTGGSGETQYF. The CDR3 DNA reads as TGTGCCAGCAGTTTGACGGGAGGGAGCGGTGAGACCCAGTACTTC.